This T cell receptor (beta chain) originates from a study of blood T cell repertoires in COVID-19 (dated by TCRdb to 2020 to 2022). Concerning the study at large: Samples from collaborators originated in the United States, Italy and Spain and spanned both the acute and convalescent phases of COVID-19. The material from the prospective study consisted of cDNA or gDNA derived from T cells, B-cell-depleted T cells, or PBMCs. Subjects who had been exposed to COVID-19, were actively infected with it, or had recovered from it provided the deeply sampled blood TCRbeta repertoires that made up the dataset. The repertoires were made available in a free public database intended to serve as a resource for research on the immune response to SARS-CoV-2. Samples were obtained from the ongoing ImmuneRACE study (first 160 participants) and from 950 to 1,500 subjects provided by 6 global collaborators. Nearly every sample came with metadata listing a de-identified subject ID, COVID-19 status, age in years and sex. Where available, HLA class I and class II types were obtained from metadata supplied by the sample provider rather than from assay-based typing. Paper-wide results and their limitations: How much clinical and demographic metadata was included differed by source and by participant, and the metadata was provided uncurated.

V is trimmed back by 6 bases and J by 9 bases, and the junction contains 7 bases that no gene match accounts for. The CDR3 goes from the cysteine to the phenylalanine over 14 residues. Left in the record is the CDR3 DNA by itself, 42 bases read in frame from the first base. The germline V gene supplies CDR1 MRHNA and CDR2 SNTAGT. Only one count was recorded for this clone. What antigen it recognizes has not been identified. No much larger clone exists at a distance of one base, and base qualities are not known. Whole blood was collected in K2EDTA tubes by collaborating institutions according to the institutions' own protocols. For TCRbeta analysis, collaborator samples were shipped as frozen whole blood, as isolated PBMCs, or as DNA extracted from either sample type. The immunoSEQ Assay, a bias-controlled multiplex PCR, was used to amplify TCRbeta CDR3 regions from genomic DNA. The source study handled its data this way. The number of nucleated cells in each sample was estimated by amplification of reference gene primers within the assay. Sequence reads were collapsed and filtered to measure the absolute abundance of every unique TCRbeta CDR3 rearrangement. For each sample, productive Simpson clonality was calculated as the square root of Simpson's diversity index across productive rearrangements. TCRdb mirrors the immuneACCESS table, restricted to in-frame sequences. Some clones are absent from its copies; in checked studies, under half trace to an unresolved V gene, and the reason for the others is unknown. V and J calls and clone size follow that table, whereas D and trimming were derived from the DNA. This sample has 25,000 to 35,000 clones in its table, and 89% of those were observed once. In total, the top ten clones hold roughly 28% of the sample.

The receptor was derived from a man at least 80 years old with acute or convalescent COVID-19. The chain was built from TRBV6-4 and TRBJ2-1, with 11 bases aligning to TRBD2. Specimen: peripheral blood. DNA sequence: TGTGCCAGCAGCCTACTAGCGGGAGTTGGTGAGCAGTTCTTC. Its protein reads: CASSLLAGVGEQFF.